The 9 T cell receptor beta chains given below trace back to one sample, sequenced in a study of blood T cells in healthy people across ages. It was with a sample-barcoded 5' primer and a J-beta primer mix that a second PCR of about 7 to 12 cycles was run. TCRdb independently ran MiXCR on the 5' RACE reads; one entry per CDR3 protein. The sample gives 650,000 to 1,000,000 distinct CDR3 sequences, about 45% of which show up once; roughly 18% is in the top ten. The sequenced material came from blood. The receptors derive from an elderly man in good health.

The chain couples TRBV7-9 to TRBJ1-2; no clear D. Germline V gives CDR1 SEHNR, CDR2 FQNEAQ (reference sequence). This CDR3 spans 14 amino acids. V gave up 4 bases and J gave up 2 bases, with 11 bases separating them. CDR3 DNA sequence: TGTGCCAGCAGCTCCGGACGTACCAACTATGGCTACACCTTC. Translating it yields CASSSGRTNYGYTF.

V gene TRBV14 combines with J gene TRBJ2-3, with D possibly matching TRBD2 (6 bases). CDR3 length equals 15 residues. Trimming stripped 4 bases from V and 4 bases from J, with 15 bases between. Germline values: CDR1 SGHDN, CDR2 FVKESK. In DNA, the CDR3 is TGTGCCAGCAGCCGGTTAGCGGACCCTCCAGATACGCAGTATTTT. Translating it yields CASSRLADPPDTQYF.

This clonotype turned up a few times. The chain recombines TRBV7-2 with TRBJ2-1; TRBD2 agrees at 8 bases. This CDR3 is 15 amino acids long. Germline loops: CDR1 SGHTA, CDR2 FQGNSA. The V gene end was trimmed by 1 base and the J gene end by 7 bases; junction bases not matched to a gene: 6. CDR3 DNA: TGTGCCAGCAGCTTAGACCGGGAGGGCCGGAATGAGCAGTTCTTC. Protein: CASSLDREGRNEQFF.

This sequence joins TRBV20-1 and TRBJ2-3, with a weak D call TRBD2 (5 bases). Germline CDR1 is DFQATT and CDR2 is SNEGSKA (reference sequence). V was cut by 5 bases and J by 2 bases, with 8 bases left in between. The CDR3 extends over 12 amino acids. The CDR3 nucleotides read TGCAGTGCTGCCGACTACACAGATACGCAGTATTTT. It is translated as CSAADYTDTQYF.

The chain recombines TRBV5-1 with TRBJ1-1; TRBD1 matches at 8 bases. The CDR3 is 15 residues long. CDR1 and CDR2 (germline): SGHRS, YFSETQ. V shed 0 bases, J shed 1 base, and the junction held 2 bases outside the gene matches. The CDR3 DNA reads as TGCGCCAGCAGCTTGGGGACAGGGACGAACACTGAAGCTTTCTTT. Translation: CASSLGTGTNTEAFF.

This clonotype was detected a few times. V usage is TRBV6-2 or TRBV6-3 and J usage is TRBJ2-7, with D perhaps matching TRBD2 (6 bases). Germline CDR1 MNHEY, CDR2 SVGEGT. With 0 bases removed from V and 3 bases from J, the gap between germline ends came to 12 bases. The CDR3 has 15 amino acids. The CDR3 loop is CASSYSAGLGYEQYF. CDR3 nucleotides: TGTGCCAGCAGTTACTCGGCGGGACTCGGCTACGAGCAGTACTTC.

This clonotype has just a few counts. V gene TRBV7-3 combines with J gene TRBJ2-5; 8 bases fit TRBD1. V lost 5 bases and J lost 3; bases outside the gene matches: 11. The CDR3 is 16 residues long. Germline CDR1 reads SGHTA; CDR2 reads FQGTGA. The CDR3 DNA follows: TGTGCCAGCAGCCCTACCGGGACAGGAGGGGAAGAGACCCAGTACTTC. It encodes CASSPTGTGGEETQYF.

This chain joins TRBV19 and TRBJ2-3; 8 nucleotides line up with TRBD1. The V gene end was trimmed by 9 bases and the J gene end by 4 bases; junction bases not matched to a gene: 12. The CDR3 sequence is 15 residues long. Germline CDR1 LNHDA, CDR2 SQIVND (reference sequence). The CDR3 sequence: CASEPRDRGADTQYF. CDR3 nucleotide sequence: TGTGCCAGCGAACCCCGAGACAGGGGAGCAGATACGCAGTATTTT. Looking up the rest from reference TRBV19 and TRBJ2-3 gives the full variable domain: DGGITQSPKYLFRKEGQNVTLSCEQNLNHDAMYWYRQDPGQGLRLIYYSQIVNDFQKGDIAEGYSVSREKKESFPLTVTSAQKNPTAFYLCASEPRDRGADTQYFGPGTRLTVL.

This clonotype was seen a handful of times. A junction boundary mismatches the germline segment, possibly from a read error. The chain employs TRBV4-3 and TRBJ1-6; possibly TRBD1 for D (5 bases). CDR1 is LGHNA, CDR2 YSLEER, per germline. This CDR3 comprises 16 residues. Here the CDR3 DNA reads TGCACCAGCAGCCAAGGGGATGCAGGGACGAATTCACCCCCCCACTTT. Encoded protein: CTSSQGDAGTNSPPHF.